Shown below are 29 T cell receptor beta chains from a single sample sequenced in a study of CD8 T cells in ankylosing spondylitis. Study-wide points: Apparently characteristic of ankylosing spondylitis blood was a TCR beta motif (fewer than 10 highly homologous variants).

No antigen has been assigned to these receptors. MiXCR, run by TCRdb on the 5' RACE reads, gives a single entry per CDR3 protein. The sample includes approximately 520,000 distinct CDR3 sequences, roughly 5.2% seen only once; the top ten take roughly 3.3%. The specimen sequenced was blood, either unsorted or a sorted T cell fraction (not recorded which). These TCRs come from a male donor with ankylosing spondylitis.

This clonotype was seen a handful of times. V and J are TRBV11-2 and TRBJ2-1; 7 bases match TRBD2. The germline V gene encodes CDR1 SGHAT and CDR2 FQNNGV. J lost 8 bases, V lost 2 bases, and 6 bases had no gene match. The CDR3 covers 14 residues. In DNA form, the CDR3 reads TGTGCCAGCAGCTTATCCCGAAGCGGGGATGAGCAGTTCTTC. It translates to CASSLSRSGDEQFF.

This clonotype was seen more than once but under ten times. The V and J genes are TRBV20-1 and TRBJ2-2, with D perhaps TRBD1 (6 bases). There are 15 residues in the CDR3. V lost 3 bases to trimming and J lost 6 bases, with 17 bases between them. The V gene's germline CDR1 is DFQATT and CDR2 SNEGSKA (reference sequence). The CDR3 DNA reads TGCAGTGCTAGCTGGGCCAGGGGTGGCCCCGGGGAGCTGTTTTTT. Protein sequence: CSASWARGGPGELFF.

At least ten counts were recorded for this clonotype. The V gene is TRBV4-1, the J gene TRBJ2-7; possibly TRBD2 for D (5 bases). The V and J ends lost 1 base and 2 bases respectively, with 12 bases between them. CDR1 MGHRA and CDR2 YSYEKL come from the germline V gene. The CDR3 is 15 amino acids. CDR3 nucleotide sequence: TGCGCCAGCAGCCAAGTGGCGGGCCAGGCCTACGAGCAGTACTTC. This encodes CASSQVAGQAYEQYF.

This clonotype was observed at least ten times. The chain employs TRBV9 and TRBJ2-7; 7 bases are shared with TRBD2. In germline, CDR1 is SGDLS, CDR2 YYNGEE. The V and J ends lost 3 bases and 2 bases, in that order; junction bases with no gene match: 11. CDR3 length equals 16 residues. Here the CDR3 reads CASSGRLAEPTYEQYF. The CDR3 nucleotides are TGTGCCAGCAGCGGACGTCTAGCGGAGCCTACCTACGAGCAGTACTTC.

This clonotype was seen repeatedly, ten times or more. This chain connects TRBV6-1 to TRBJ1-2, with a weak D call TRBD1 (5 bases). CDR3 length equals 15 residues. Trimming stripped 7 bases from V and 4 bases from J, with 19 bases between. CDR1 is MNHNS, CDR2 SASEGT, per germline. This CDR3 is CASTPARGEGYGYTF. The CDR3 nucleotides are TGTGCCAGCACCCCGGCGCGGGGGGAGGGCTATGGCTACACCTTC.

This clonotype was seen repeatedly, ten times or more. The chain is built from TRBV7-9 and TRBJ1-6; 7 bases are shared with TRBD1. After removal of 10 bases from V and 9 bases from J, the junction contained 9 bases not matched to a gene. The CDR3 runs to 13 residues. The germline V gene has CDR1 SEHNR and CDR2 FQNEAQ (reference sequence). CDR3 residues: CATQTGTSSPLHF. As DNA, the CDR3 is TGTGCCACGCAGACAGGGACAAGTTCACCCCTCCACTTT.

This clonotype was seen repeatedly, ten times or more. The genes are TRBV5-1 and TRBJ2-3; 8 bases fit TRBD1. Per the germline V gene, CDR1 is SGHRS and CDR2 is YFSETQ. Losses at the gene ends were 5 bases for V and 2 bases for J; bases not matched to a gene: 4. The CDR3 extends over 14 amino acids. The CDR3 nucleotides are TGCGCCAGCAGTTCAGGGGGCCCCACAGATACGCAGTATTTT. As protein: CASSSGGPTDTQYF.

This clonotype was observed at least ten times. The chain is built from TRBV28 and TRBJ2-3; the D gene could be TRBD1 or TRBD2 (5 bases each). The CDR3 spans 13 residues. Germline CDR1 is MDHEN and CDR2 is SYDVKM. V lost 10 bases, J lost 2 bases, and 13 bases lay in between. CDR3 DNA sequence: TGTGCCACCCGGGACCCGACCACAGATACGCAGTATTTT. Translation: CATRDPTTDTQYF.

The sample holds a few counts of this clonotype. V gene TRBV3-1 combines with J gene TRBJ2-1; no clear D. CDR1 and CDR2 from the germline V gene are LGHDT and YNNKEL (reference sequence). The CDR3 sequence is 15 residues long. V lost 2 bases and J lost 4, with 12 bases in between. DNA of the CDR3: TGTGCCAGCAGCCAAATCTTATGGGGATACAATGAGCAGTTCTTC. Translating it yields CASSQILWGYNEQFF.

The chain has TRBV11-2 and TRBJ2-3, with D perhaps assigned TRBD1 or TRBD2 (6 bases each). This CDR3 spans 15 amino acids. Germline V CDR1 and CDR2: SGHAT, FQNNGV. Trimming left V 0 bases short and J 6 bases short, with 13 bases between. The CDR3 protein is CASSLEWGAYDTQYF. CDR3 DNA sequence: TGTGCCAGCAGCTTAGAATGGGGGGCGTATGATACGCAGTATTTT. Together with reference TRBV11-2 and TRBJ2-3, the CDR3 gives the full variable domain: EAGVAQSPRYKIIEKRQSVAFWCNPISGHATLYWYQQILGQGPKLLIQFQNNGVVDDSQLPKDRFSAERLKGVDSTLKIQPAKLEDSAVYLCASSLEWGAYDTQYFGPGTRLTVL.

This clonotype has at least ten counts. The rearrangement links TRBV12-3 or TRBV12-4 to TRBJ2-1, with a possible D match to TRBD2 (5 bases). Deletions cut 3 bases from V and 2 bases from J, with 11 bases between. The CDR3 covers 15 residues. DNA for the CDR3: TGTGCCAGCAGTTTGGGAGCGGTCCCCTACAATGAGCAGTTCTTC. Its translation is CASSLGAVPYNEQFF.

The rearrangement links TRBV5-1 to TRBJ1-2; no clear D gene. Germline V lookup: CDR1 SGHRS, CDR2 YFSETQ. The CDR3 is 13 amino acids. V lost 0 bases, J lost 4 bases, and 7 bases lay in between. The CDR3 DNA reads TGCGCCAGCAGCTTGGGCCTATTCTATGGCTACACCTTC. As protein: CASSLGLFYGYTF. Full variable domain (missing parts from reference TRBV5-1 and TRBJ1-2): KAGVTQTPRYLIKTRGQQVTLSCSPISGHRSVSWYQQTPGQGLQFLFEYFSETQRNKGNFPGRFSGRQFSNSRSEMNVSTLELGDSALYLCASSLGLFYGYTFGSGTRLTVV.

The chain employs TRBV28 and TRBJ2-3; D remains unclear. The CDR3 spans 14 residues. The V gene lost 2 bases and the J gene lost 6 bases, with 12 bases spanning the gap. Germline CDR1 is MDHEN and CDR2 is SYDVKM. The DNA for the CDR3 is TGTGCCAGCAGTTTACTCTCTCGCCGGGATACGCAGTATTTT. As protein: CASSLLSRRDTQYF.

This clonotype has at least ten counts. The rearrangement uses TRBV29-1 and TRBJ1-5; possibly TRBD1 for D (6 bases). Trimming shortened V by 5 bases and J by 5 bases, and 13 bases separated the two germline ends. This CDR3 is built from 13 residues. From germline, CDR1 is SQVTM and CDR2 ANQGSEA. CDR3 bases: TGCAGCGTTACTACAGGGAACCATCAGCCCCAGCATTTT. Translated: CSVTTGNHQPQHF.

This clonotype has ten or more counts. The chain has TRBV10-3 and TRBJ2-7, with D possibly being TRBD2 (5 bases). V gave up 10 bases and J gave up 1 base, with 20 bases separating them. The CDR3 has 15 amino acids. Germline V gene sequence: CDR1 ENHRY, CDR2 SYGVKD. CDR3: CATSSQRSNSYEQYF. CDR3 sequence (DNA): TGTGCCACATCGTCCCAGCGGTCAAATTCCTACGAGCAGTACTTC.

This clonotype was recorded many times. The chain links TRBV7-6 to TRBJ2-7; 10 nucleotides match TRBD1. The V and J ends lost 5 bases and 6 bases, in that order; junction bases with no gene match: 4. This CDR3 is 13 amino acids long. CDR1 is SGHVS and CDR2 is FNYEAQ in the germline V gene. Written as DNA, the CDR3 is TGTGCCAGCAGCCTAAGGGACAGGGGCGAGCAGTACTTC. This gives the protein CASSLRDRGEQYF.

This clonotype was recorded many times. This CDR3 is CASNRPGVGDNEQFF. CDR3 nucleotide sequence: TGCGCCAGCAATCGTCCGGGAGTGGGGGACAATGAGCAGTTCTTC. The rearrangement joins TRBV5-1 to TRBJ2-1; weak D call: TRBD2 (6 bases). Trimming cost V 6 bases and J 5 bases, with 18 bases left between them. This CDR3 has 15 residues. Germline values: CDR1 SGHRS, CDR2 YFSETQ.

This clonotype was counted at least ten times. The chain carries TRBV20-1 and TRBJ1-2, with TRBD1 as a possible D gene (6 bases). Germline CDR1 reads DFQATT; CDR2 reads SNEGSKA (reference sequence). The germline V and J ends were trimmed by 3 bases and 4 bases, with 12 bases remaining between them. The CDR3 covers 13 residues. For the CDR3, the DNA is TGCAGTGCTAGCTACAGGGATGCCTATGGCTACACCTTC. It yields the protein CSASYRDAYGYTF.

This clonotype was picked up a small number of times. The gene calls are TRBV27 and TRBJ2-7; tentative D call: TRBD2 (6 bases). There are 13 residues in the CDR3. The V end lost 5 bases, the J end lost 5 bases, and 13 bases lay between the germline ends. Germline V lookup: CDR1 MNHEY, CDR2 SMNVEV (reference sequence). The CDR3 reads CASSPGPGDEQYF. Here the CDR3 DNA reads TGTGCCAGCAGTCCCGGCCCGGGGGACGAGCAGTACTTC.

This clonotype was detected a few times. This sequence joins TRBV28 and TRBJ2-5; 8 positions agree with TRBD2. This CDR3 is built from 15 residues. Germline V gives CDR1 MDHEN, CDR2 SYDVKM. V lost 4 bases to trimming and J lost 3 bases; unmatched junction nucleotides: 7. The CDR3 spells CASSYLAGPEETQYF. The CDR3 region has the DNA TGTGCCAGCAGTTACCTAGCGGGTCCGGAAGAGACCCAGTACTTC.

This clonotype was detected many times. The V gene is TRBV29-1, the J gene TRBJ2-7, with D hard to call. Between the trimmed V and J ends, which lost 4 bases and 5 bases, there was a span of 21 bases. The CDR3 length is 15 residues. Germline loops: CDR1 SQVTM, CDR2 ANQGSEA. The chain's CDR3 is CSVVGPNGPGDEQYF. The CDR3 DNA sequence: TGCAGCGTTGTCGGTCCGAACGGGCCCGGAGACGAGCAGTACTTC.

Concerning this clonotype itself: One end of the junction varies from germline; a read error may be responsible. The chain employs TRBV20-1 and TRBJ1-4; D is unclear. The germline V gene encodes CDR1 DFQATT and CDR2 SNEGSKA (reference sequence). CDR3 length: 16 residues. In nucleotides, the CDR3 is TGCTGTGCTAGAGCGTGGCTCCCCGGAGGGAATGAAAAACTGTTTTTT. Its translation: CCARAWLPGGNEKLFF.

This chain uses TRBV18 with TRBJ2-3, with TRBD2 matching 10 bases. Trimming removed 0 bases from V and 4 bases from J; junction bases left unmatched: 4. The CDR3 is 16 residues long. Germline CDR1 and CDR2: KGHSH and LQKENI. The chain's CDR3 is CASSPPSSGGPDTQYF. The CDR3 nucleotides read TGTGCCAGCTCACCACCGAGTAGCGGGGGGCCAGATACGCAGTATTTT.

This clonotype was detected ten times or more. J is TRBJ1-2 and V is TRBV9; D is perhaps TRBD1 (5 bases). Germline V gene lookup returns CDR1 SGDLS and CDR2 YYNGEE. V was trimmed by 3 bases and J by 4 bases, leaving 16 bases between them. This CDR3 is built from 15 residues. The CDR3 DNA is TGTGCCAGCAGCGGGAGCGAGGGACCCCGCTATGGCTACACCTTC. This codes for CASSGSEGPRYGYTF.

This clonotype has at least ten counts. The chain is built from TRBV15 and TRBJ1-3, with D unresolved. The length of the CDR3 is 16 residues. V lost 9 bases to trimming and J lost 0 bases, with 18 bases between them. The germline V gene has CDR1 LNHNV and CDR2 YYDKDF (reference sequence). This CDR3 is CATDRADNPSGNTIYF. The CDR3 DNA reads as TGTGCCACAGATCGCGCAGACAATCCCTCTGGAAACACCATATATTTT.

There are many counts of this clonotype. The J gene is TRBJ1-2, the V gene TRBV15, with a possible D match to TRBD1 (5 bases). Trimming pared 1 base from V and 7 bases from J, leaving 13 bases between. Germline CDR1 reads LNHNV; CDR2 reads YYDKDF (reference sequence). This CDR3 is 14 amino acids long. The CDR3 DNA reads TGTGCCACCAGCAGAGCGGGGGGTGTTGGTGGCTACACCTTC. Translating it yields CATSRAGGVGGYTF.

In its sample, this clonotype was seen many times. The chain combines TRBV28 with TRBJ2-1; 9 bases are a match to TRBD2. CDR1 and CDR2 (germline): MDHEN, SYDVKM. V was clipped by 11 bases and J by 0 bases; unmatched bases: 5. CDR3 length: 14 amino acids. The CDR3 spells CAASGTSSYNEQFF. The DNA of the CDR3 is TGTGCCGCTAGCGGGACTTCCTCCTACAATGAGCAGTTCTTC.

The sample holds a few counts of this clonotype. This rearrangement joins TRBV10-3 to TRBJ2-2; 9 nucleotides align to TRBD2. The CDR3 has 16 amino acids. Trimming removed 6 bases from V and 7 bases from J; junction bases left unmatched: 12. Per the germline V gene, CDR1 is ENHRY and CDR2 is SYGVKD. In nucleotides, the CDR3 is TGTGCCATCAGGCAGCTAGCGGGAAAATCTGGCGGGGAGCTGTTTTTT. Protein product: CAIRQLAGKSGGELFF.

This clonotype was seen a few times. The V and J genes are TRBV20-1 and TRBJ2-1, with 7 bases that match TRBD2. The CDR3 is 15 residues long. Germline V gene data show CDR1 as DFQATT and CDR2 as SNEGSKA (reference sequence). V gave up 3 bases and J gave up 0 bases; unmatched junction bases: 5. The CDR3 spells CSASGRGTSYNEQFF. CDR3 DNA: TGCAGTGCTAGTGGGCGGGGGACCTCCTACAATGAGCAGTTCTTC.